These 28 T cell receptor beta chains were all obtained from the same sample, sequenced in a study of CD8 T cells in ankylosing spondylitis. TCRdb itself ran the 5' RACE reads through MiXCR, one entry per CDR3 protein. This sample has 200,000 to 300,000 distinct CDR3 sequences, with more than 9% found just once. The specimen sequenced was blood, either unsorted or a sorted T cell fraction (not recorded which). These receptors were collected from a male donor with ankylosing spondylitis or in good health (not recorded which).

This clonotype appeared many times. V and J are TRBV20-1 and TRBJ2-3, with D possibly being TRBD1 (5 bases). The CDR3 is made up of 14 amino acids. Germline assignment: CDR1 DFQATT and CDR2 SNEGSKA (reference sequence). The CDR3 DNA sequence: TGCAGCGCTGCAGGGCTATCTAGCACAGATACGCAGTATTTT. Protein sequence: CSAAGLSSTDTQYF.

The CDR3 here is CSVDRNQETQYF. CDR3 bases: TGCAGCGTAGACAGGAACCAAGAGACCCAGTACTTC. This sequence joins TRBV29-1 and TRBJ2-5, with TRBD1 as a possible D gene (6 bases). Between the trimmed V and J ends, which lost 6 bases and 0 bases, there was a span of 8 bases. This CDR3 is 12 amino acids long. CDR1 is SQVTM, CDR2 ANQGSEA, per germline.

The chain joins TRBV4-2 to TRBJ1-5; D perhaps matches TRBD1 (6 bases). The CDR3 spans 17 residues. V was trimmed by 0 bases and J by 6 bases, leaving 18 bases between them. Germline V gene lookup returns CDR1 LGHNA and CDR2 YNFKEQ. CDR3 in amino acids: CASSQEGGQGPFQPQHF. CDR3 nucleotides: TGTGCCAGCAGCCAAGAGGGGGGGCAGGGACCCTTTCAGCCCCAGCATTTT.

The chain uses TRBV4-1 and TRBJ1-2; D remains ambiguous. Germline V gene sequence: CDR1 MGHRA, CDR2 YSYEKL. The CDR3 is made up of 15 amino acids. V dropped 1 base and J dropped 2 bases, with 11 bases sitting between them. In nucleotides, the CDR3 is TGCGCCAGCAGCCAAGCAATCGCAGCGAACTATGGCTACACCTTC. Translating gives CASSQAIAANYGYTF.

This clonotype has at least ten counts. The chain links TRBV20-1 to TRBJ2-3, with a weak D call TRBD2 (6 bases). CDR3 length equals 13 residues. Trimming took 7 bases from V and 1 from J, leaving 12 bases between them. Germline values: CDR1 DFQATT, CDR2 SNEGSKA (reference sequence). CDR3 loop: CSVRDFRTDTQYF. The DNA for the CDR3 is TGCAGTGTTCGGGACTTTCGCACAGATACGCAGTATTTT.

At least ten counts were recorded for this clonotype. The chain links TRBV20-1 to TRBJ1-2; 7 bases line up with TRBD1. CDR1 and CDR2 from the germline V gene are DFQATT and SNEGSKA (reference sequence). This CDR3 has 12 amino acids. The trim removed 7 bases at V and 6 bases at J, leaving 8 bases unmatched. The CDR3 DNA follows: TGCAGTGGTATGACAGGGAACGATGGCTACACCTTC. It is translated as CSGMTGNDGYTF.

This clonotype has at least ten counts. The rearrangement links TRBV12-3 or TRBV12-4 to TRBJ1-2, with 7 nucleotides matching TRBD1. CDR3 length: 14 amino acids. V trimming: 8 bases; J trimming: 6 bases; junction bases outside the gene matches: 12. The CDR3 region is CASCGDSLQNGYTF. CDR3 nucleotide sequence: TGTGCCAGCTGTGGGGACAGTCTACAGAATGGCTACACCTTC.

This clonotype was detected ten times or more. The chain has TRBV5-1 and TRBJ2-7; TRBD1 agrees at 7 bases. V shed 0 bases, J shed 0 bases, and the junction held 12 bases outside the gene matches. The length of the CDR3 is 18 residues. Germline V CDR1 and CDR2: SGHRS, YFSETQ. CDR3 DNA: TGCGCCAGCAGCTTGGACCCTCCGGGACAGACTTACTCCTACGAGCAGTACTTC. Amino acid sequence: CASSLDPPGQTYSYEQYF.

CDR3 region: CSARDRGHGFTGELFF. CDR3 nucleotides: TGCAGTGCTAGAGATCGGGGACACGGGTTCACCGGGGAGCTGTTTTTT. The J gene is TRBJ2-2, the V gene TRBV20-1; D is perhaps TRBD1 (6 bases). The CDR3 consists of 16 residues. V was shortened by 0 bases and J by 4 bases, with 15 bases between the two germline ends. Germline V gene data show CDR1 as DFQATT and CDR2 as SNEGSKA (reference sequence).

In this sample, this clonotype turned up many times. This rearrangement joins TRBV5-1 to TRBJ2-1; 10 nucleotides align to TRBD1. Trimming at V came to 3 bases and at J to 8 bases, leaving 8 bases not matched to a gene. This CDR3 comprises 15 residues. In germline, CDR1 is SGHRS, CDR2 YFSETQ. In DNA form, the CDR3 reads TGCGCCAGCAGCTGGAGGGGACAGGGGTTCGATGAGCAGTTCTTC. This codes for CASSWRGQGFDEQFF.

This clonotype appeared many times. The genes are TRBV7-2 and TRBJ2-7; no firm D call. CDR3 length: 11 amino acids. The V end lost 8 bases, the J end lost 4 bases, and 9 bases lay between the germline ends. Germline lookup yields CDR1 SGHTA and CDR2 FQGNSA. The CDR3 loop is CASAGIYEQYF. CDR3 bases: TGTGCCAGCGCCGGAATATACGAGCAGTACTTC.

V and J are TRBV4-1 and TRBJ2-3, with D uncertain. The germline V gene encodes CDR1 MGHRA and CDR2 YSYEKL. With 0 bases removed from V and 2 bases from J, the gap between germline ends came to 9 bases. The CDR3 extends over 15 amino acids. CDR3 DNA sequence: TGCGCCAGCAGCCAAGAGGCCTTACCCACAGATACGCAGTATTTT. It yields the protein CASSQEALPTDTQYF.

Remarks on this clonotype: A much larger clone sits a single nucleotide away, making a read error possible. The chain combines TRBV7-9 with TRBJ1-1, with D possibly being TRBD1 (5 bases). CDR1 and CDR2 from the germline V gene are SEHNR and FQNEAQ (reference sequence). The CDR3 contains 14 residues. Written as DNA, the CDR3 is TGTGTCAGCAGCCTCTCTGGGGGGAGCGCTGAAGCTTTCTTT. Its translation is CVSSLSGGSAEAFF.

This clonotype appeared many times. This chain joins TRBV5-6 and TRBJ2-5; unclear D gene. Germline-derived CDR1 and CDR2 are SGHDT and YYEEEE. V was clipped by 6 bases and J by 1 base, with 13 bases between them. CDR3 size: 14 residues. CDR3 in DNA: TGTGCCAGCACTGTTTCAGCTTTCCAAGAGACCCAGTACTTC. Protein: CASTVSAFQETQYF.

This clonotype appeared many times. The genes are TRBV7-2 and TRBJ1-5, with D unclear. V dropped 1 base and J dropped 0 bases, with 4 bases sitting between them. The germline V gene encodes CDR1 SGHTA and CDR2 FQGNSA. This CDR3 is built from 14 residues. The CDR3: CASSLDYSNQPQHF. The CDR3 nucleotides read TGTGCCAGCAGCTTAGACTATAGCAATCAGCCCCAGCATTTT.

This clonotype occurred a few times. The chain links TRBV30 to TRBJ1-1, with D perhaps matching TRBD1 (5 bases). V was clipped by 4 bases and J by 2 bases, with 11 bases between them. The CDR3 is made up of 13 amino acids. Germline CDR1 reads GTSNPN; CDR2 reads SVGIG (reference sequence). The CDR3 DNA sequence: TGTGCCTGGAAAGAGCAGGGAAACACTGAAGCTTTCTTT. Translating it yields CAWKEQGNTEAFF.

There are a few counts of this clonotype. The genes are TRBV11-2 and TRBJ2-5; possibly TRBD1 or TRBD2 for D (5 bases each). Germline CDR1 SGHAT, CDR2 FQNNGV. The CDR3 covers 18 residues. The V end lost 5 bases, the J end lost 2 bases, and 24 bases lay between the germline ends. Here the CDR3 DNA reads TGTGCCAGCAGCCTCACCGGGACCCTCCTTAAAGGACAAGAGACCCAGTACTTC. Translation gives CASSLTGTLLKGQETQYF.

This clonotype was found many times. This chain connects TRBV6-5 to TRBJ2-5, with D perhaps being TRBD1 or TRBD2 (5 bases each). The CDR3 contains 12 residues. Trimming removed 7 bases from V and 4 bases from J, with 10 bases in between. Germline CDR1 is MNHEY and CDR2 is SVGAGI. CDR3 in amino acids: CASKAGRETQYF. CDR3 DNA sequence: TGTGCCAGCAAAGCAGGGAGAGAGACCCAGTACTTC.

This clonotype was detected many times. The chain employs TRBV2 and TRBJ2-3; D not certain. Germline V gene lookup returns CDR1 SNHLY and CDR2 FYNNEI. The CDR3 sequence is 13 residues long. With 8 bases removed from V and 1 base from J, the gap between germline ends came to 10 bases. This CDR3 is CASRPGGTDTQYF. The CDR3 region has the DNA TGTGCCAGCCGACCCGGAGGCACAGATACGCAGTATTTT.

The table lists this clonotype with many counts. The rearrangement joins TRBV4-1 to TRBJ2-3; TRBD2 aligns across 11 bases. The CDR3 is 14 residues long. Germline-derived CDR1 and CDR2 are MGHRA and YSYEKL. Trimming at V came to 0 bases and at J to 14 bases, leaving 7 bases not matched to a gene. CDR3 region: CASSQDTSGRRRYF. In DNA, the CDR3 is TGCGCCAGCAGCCAAGATACTAGCGGGAGAAGGAGGTATTTT.

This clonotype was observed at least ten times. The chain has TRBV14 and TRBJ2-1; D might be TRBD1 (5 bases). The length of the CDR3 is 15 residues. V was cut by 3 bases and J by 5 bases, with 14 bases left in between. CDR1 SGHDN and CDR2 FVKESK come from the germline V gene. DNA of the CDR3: TGTGCCAGCAGCCATGTCCGCAGGGTGGACAATGAGCAGTTCTTC. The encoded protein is CASSHVRRVDNEQFF.

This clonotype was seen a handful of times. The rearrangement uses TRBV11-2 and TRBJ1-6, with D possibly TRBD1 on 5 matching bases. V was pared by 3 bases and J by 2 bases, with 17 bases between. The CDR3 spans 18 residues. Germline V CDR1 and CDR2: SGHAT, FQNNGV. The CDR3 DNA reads TGTGCCAGCAGCTTCGATACCGGGGCCCCACCCTATAATTCACCCCTCCACTTT. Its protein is CASSFDTGAPPYNSPLHF.

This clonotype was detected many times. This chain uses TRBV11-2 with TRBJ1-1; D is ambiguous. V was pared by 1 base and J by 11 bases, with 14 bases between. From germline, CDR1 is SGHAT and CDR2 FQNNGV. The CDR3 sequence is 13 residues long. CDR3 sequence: CASSLAQQPRAFF. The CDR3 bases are TGTGCCAGCAGCTTAGCGCAACAGCCAAGGGCTTTCTTT.

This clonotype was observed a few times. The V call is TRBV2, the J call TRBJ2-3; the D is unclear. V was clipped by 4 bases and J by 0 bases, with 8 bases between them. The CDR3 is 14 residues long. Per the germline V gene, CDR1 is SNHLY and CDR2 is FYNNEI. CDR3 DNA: TGTGCCAGCAGTGTCTTGGCCAGCACAGATACGCAGTATTTT. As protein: CASSVLASTDTQYF.

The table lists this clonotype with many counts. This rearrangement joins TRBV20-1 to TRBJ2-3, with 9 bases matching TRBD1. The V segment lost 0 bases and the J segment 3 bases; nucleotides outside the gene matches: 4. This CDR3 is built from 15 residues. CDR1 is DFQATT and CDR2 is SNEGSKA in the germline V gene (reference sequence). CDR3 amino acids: CSARDAGQGTDTQYF. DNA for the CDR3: TGCAGTGCTAGAGATGCGGGACAGGGAACAGATACGCAGTATTTT.

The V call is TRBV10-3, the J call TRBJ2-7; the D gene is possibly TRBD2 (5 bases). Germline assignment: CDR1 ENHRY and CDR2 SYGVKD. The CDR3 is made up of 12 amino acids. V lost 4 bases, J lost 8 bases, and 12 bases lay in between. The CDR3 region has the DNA TGTGCCATCAGTGGCAACGGGGAAAAGCAGTACTTC. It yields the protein CAISGNGEKQYF.

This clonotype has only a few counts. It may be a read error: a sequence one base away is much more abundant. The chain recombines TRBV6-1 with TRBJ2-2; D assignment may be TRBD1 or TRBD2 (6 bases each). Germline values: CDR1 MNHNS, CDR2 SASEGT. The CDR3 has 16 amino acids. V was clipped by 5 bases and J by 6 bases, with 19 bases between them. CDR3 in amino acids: CASSPGEGGGAGELFF. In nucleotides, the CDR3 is TGTGCCAGCAGTCCGGGCGAGGGGGGAGGTGCCGGGGAGCTGTTTTTT.

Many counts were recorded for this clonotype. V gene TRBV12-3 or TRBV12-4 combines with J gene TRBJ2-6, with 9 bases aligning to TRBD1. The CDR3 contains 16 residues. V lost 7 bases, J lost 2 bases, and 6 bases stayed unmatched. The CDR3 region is CASTRGDRAGANVLTF. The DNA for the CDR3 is TGTGCCAGCACCCGAGGGGACAGGGCTGGGGCCAACGTCCTGACTTTC.